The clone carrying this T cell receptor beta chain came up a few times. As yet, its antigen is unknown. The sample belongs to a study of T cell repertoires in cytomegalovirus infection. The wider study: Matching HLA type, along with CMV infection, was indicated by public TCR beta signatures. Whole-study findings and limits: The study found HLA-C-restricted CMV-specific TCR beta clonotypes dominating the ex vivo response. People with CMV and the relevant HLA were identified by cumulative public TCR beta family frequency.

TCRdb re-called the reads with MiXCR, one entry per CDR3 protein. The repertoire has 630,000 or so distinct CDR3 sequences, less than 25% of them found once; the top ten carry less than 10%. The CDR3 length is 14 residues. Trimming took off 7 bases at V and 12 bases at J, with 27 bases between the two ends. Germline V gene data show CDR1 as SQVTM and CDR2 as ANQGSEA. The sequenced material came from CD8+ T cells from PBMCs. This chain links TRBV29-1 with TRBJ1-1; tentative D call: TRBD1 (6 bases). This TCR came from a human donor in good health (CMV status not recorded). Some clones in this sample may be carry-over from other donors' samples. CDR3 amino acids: CSALGGDGARGTFF. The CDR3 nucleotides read TGCAGCGCCCTAGGGGGTGACGGGGCCCGCGGGACTTTCTTT.